This TCR beta chain was profiled in a study of post-analysis software for immune sequencing data. At the level of the study: Relapsing-remitting, secondary progressive and progressive-relapsing forms of multiple sclerosis all featured among disease courses. General study points: Controls' normalized Chao1 diversity significantly exceeded that of multiple sclerosis patients. With TRBV5-6, TRBV5-1 and TRBV20-1 included, about five TRBV segments were more frequent in patients than in controls. Samples sharing a preparation batch grouped tightly together when assessed by F measure.

Notes on this clonotype: Its antigen is undetermined. One end of the junction fails to match germline, which may point to a read error.

The germline gives CDR1 SGHRS, CDR2 YFSETQ. The length of the CDR3 is 14 residues. cDNA libraries for TCR beta contained unique molecular identifiers. From roughly 1 to 10 million T cells, around 500,000 cDNA molecules were obtained. TCRdb fed the PCR reads into MiXCR, producing one record per CDR3 protein. Among hundreds of thousands of distinct CDR3 sequences listed, roughly three fifths were seen once. The chain carries TRBV5-1 and TRBJ2-7; TRBD1 matches 9 bases. This sequence was found in a girl aged 2 to 10 with multiple sclerosis. The sequenced sample was blood. Written as DNA, the CDR3 is TGCGCCGGCAGCTCCGGGACAGGGTCCTACGAGCAGTACTTC. It translates to CAGSSGTGSYEQYF.